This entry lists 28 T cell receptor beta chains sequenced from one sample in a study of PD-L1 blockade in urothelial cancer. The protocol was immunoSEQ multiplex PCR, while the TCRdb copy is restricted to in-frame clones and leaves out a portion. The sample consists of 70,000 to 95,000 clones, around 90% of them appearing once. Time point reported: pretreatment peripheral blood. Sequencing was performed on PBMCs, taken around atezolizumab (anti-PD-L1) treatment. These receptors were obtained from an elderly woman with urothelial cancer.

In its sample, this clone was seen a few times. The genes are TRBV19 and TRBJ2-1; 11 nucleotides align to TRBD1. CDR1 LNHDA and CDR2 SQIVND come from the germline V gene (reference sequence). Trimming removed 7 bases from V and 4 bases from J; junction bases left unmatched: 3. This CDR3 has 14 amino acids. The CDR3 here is CASTGTGGYNEQFF. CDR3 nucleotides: TGTGCCAGTACCGGGACAGGGGGATACAATGAGCAGTTCTTC.

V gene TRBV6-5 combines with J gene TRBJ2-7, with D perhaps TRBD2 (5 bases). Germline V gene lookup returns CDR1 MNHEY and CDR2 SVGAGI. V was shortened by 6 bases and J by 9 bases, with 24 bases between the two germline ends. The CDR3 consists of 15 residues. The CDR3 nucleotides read TGTGCCAGCAGCCAAGTTACGTTCGGGTCGGAGGTGCAGTACTTC. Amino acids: CASSQVTFGSEVQYF.

Written as DNA, the CDR3 is TGTGCCTGGAGTGTACTACCCCGACAGGGCTATAATTCACCCCTCCACTTT. It specifies CAWSVLPRQGYNSPLHF. This chain joins TRBV30 and TRBJ1-6; TRBD1 matches at 7 bases. Germline V gene sequence: CDR1 GTSNPN, CDR2 SVGIG (reference sequence). The CDR3 sequence is 17 residues long. With 0 bases clipped from V and 3 bases from J, the junction kept 8 bases outside the gene matches.

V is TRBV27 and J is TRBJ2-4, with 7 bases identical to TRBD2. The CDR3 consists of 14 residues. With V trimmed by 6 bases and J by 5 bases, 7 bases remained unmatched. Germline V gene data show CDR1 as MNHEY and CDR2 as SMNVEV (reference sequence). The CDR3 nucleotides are TGTGCCAGCAGGCTGGGGCTAGCGGAAAACATTCAGTACTTC. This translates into CASRLGLAENIQYF.

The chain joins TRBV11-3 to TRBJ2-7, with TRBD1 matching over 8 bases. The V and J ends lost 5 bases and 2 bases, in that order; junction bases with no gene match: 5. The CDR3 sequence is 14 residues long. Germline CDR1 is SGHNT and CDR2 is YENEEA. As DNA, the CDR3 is TGTGCCAGCAGCAAAGGACAGGGACCCTACGAGCAGTACTTC. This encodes CASSKGQGPYEQYF. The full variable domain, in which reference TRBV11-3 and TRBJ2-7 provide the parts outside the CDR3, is EAGVVQSPRYKIIEKKQPVAFWCNPISGHNTLYWYLQNLGQGPELLIRYENEEAVDDSQLPKDRFSAERLKGVDSTLKIQPAELGDSAVYLCASSKGQGPYEQYFGPGTRLTVT.

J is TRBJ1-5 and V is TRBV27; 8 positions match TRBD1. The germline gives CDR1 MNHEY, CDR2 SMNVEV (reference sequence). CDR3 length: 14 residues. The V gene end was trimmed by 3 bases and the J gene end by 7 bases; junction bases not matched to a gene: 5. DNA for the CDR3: TGTGCCAGCAGTTTTCGCGGACAGGGCCAGCCCCAGCATTTT. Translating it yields CASSFRGQGQPQHF.

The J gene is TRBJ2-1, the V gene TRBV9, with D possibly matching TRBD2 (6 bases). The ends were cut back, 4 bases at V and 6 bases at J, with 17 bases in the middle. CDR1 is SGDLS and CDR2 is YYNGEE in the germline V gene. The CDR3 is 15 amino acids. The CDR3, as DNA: TGTGCCAGCAGCCCCCTAGTGCTAGCGATCAATGAGCAGTTCTTC. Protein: CASSPLVLAINEQFF.

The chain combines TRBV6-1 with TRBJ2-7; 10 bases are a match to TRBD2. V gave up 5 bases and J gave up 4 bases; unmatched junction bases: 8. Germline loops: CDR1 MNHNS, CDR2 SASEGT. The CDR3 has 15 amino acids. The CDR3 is CASSPRAGLAYEQYF. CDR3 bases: TGTGCCAGCAGTCCTCGGGCGGGACTAGCGTACGAGCAGTACTTC.

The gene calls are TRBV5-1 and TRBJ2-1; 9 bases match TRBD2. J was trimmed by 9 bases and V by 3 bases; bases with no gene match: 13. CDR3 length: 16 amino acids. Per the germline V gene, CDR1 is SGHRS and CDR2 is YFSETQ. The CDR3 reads CASSSGGTSIQGEQFF. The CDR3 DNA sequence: TGCGCCAGCAGCTCAGGGGGGACTAGCATCCAAGGTGAGCAGTTCTTC.

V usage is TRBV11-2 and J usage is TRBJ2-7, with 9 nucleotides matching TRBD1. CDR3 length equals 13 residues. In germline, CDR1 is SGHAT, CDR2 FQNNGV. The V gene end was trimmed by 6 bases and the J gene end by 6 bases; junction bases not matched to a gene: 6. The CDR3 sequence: CASSPGQGGEQYF. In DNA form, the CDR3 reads TGTGCCAGCAGTCCGGGACAGGGAGGCGAGCAGTACTTC.

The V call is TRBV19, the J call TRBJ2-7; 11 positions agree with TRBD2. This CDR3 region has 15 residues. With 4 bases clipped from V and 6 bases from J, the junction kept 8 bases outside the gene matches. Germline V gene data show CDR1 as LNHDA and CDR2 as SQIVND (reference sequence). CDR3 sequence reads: CASSRVAGGPGEQYF. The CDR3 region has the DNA TGTGCCAGTAGTAGAGTAGCGGGAGGGCCGGGCGAGCAGTACTTC.

DNA for the CDR3: TGTGCCAGCAGTGAAAGGACAGGGGGCTTCGTTCAGCCCCAGCATTTT. Its protein is CASSERTGGFVQPQHF. The rearrangement links TRBV6-1 to TRBJ1-5; 11 nucleotides align to TRBD1. Germline V gene sequence: CDR1 MNHNS, CDR2 SASEGT. Unmatched junction bases numbered 6, after V lost 2 bases and J lost 6 bases. The CDR3 sequence is 16 residues long.

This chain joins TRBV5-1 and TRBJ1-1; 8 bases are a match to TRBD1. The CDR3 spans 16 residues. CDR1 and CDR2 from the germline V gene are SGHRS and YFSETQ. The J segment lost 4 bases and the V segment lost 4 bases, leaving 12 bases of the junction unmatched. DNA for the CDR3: TGCGCCAGCAGCCCCGGACAGGGAGGTGTTGTCACTGAAGCTTTCTTT. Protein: CASSPGQGGVVTEAFF.

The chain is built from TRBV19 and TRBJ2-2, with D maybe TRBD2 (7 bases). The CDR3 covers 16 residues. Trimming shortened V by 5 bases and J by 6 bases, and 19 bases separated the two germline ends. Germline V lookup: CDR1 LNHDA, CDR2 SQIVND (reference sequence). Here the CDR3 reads CASSVEGGGEAGELFF. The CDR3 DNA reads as TGTGCCAGTAGTGTCGAAGGAGGGGGGGAGGCCGGGGAGCTGTTTTTT.

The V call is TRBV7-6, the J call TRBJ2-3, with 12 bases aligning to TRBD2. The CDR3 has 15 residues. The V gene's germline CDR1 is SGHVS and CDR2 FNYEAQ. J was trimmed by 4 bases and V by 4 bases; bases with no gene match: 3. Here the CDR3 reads CASSSLAGGADTQYF. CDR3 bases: TGTGCCAGCAGCTCACTAGCGGGAGGAGCAGATACGCAGTATTTT.

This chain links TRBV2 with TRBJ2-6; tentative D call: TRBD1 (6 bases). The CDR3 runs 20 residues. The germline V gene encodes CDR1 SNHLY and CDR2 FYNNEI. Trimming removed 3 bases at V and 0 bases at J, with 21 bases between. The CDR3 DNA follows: TGTGCCAGCAGTGAGAGGATCAGGGGAATCCCCAACTCTGGGGCCAACGTCCTGACTTTC. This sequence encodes CASSERIRGIPNSGANVLTF.

The CDR3 region has the DNA TGTGCCAGCAGCGGGGGGGGGCGCATGGGCTATGGCTACACCTTC. This encodes CASSGGGRMGYGYTF. The V call is TRBV11-2, the J call TRBJ1-2, with a tentative D call TRBD1 (6 bases). The CDR3 is 15 residues long. V lost 5 bases and J 4 bases, leaving 17 bases between the germline ends. CDR1 is SGHAT and CDR2 is FQNNGV in the germline V gene.

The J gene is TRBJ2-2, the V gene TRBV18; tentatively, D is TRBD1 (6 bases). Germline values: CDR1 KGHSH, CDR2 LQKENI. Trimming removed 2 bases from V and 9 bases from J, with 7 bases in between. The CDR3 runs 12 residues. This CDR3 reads CASSPGGRELFF. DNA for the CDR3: TGTGCCAGCTCACCAGGGGGCAGGGAGCTGTTTTTT.

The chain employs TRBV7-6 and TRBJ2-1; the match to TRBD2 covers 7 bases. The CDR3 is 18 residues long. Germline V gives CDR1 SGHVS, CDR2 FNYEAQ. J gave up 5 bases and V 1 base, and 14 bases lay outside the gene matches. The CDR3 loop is CASSLVIGALARNNEQFF. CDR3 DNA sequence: TGTGCCAGCAGCTTAGTTATAGGGGCACTAGCGAGGAACAATGAGCAGTTCTTC.

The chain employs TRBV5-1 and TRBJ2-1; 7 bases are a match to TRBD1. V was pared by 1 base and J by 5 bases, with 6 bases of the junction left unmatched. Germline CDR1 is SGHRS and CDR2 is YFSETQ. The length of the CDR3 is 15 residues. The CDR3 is CASSLLGTDNNEQFF. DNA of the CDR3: TGCGCCAGCAGCTTGTTGGGGACAGATAACAATGAGCAGTTCTTC.

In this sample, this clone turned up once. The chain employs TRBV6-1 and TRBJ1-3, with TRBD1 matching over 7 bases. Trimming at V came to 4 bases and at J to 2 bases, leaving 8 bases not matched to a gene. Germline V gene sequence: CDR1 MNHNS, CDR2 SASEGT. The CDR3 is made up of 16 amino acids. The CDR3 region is CASSGGTVRTGNTIYF. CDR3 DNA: TGTGCCAGCAGTGGGGGGACAGTTCGTACTGGAAACACCATATATTTT.

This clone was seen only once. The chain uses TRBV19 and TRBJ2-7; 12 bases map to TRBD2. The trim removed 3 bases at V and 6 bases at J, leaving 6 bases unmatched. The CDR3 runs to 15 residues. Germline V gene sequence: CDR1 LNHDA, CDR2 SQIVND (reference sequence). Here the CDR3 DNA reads TGTGCCAGTAGTATTACTAGCGGGAGGCTCGGCGAGCAGTACTTC. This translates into CASSITSGRLGEQYF.

CDR3 residues: CASSNEGAVSGANVLTF. DNA of the CDR3: TGTGCCAGCAGCAACGAAGGGGCCGTCTCTGGGGCCAACGTCCTGACTTTC. This chain uses TRBV5-4 with TRBJ2-6; possibly TRBD1 for D (5 bases). CDR1 and CDR2 from the germline V gene are SGHNT and YYREEE (reference sequence). V was trimmed by 4 bases and J by 0 bases, leaving 14 bases between them. The CDR3 consists of 17 residues.

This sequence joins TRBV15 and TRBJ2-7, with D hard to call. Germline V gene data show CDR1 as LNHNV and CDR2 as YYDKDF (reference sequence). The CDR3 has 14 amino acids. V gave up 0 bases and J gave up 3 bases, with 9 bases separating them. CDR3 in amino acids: CATSRDVELYEQYF. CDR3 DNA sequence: TGTGCCACCAGCAGAGATGTTGAACTCTACGAGCAGTACTTC.

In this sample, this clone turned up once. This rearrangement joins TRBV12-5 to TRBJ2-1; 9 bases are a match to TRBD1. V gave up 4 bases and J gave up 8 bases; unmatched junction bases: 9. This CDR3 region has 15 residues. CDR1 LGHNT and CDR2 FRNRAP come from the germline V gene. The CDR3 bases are TGTGCTAGTGGTTCCGGGACAGGGTTTTTGGATGAGCAGTTCTTC. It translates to CASGSGTGFLDEQFF.

The CDR3 coding sequence is TGTGCCATCAGTGGGGGCGTGTCCTACAATGAGCAGTTCTTC. This translates into CAISGGVSYNEQFF. The chain links TRBV10-3 to TRBJ2-1; possibly TRBD1 for D (5 bases). Germline-derived CDR1 and CDR2 are ENHRY and SYGVKD. CDR3 size: 14 residues. Trimming cost V 4 bases and J 1 base, with 8 bases left between them.

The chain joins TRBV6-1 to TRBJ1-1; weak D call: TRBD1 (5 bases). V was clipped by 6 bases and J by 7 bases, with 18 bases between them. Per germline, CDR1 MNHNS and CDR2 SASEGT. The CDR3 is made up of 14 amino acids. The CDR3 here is CASRAAGTFGEAFF. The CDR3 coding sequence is TGTGCCAGCAGGGCCGCGGGGACCTTCGGTGAAGCTTTCTTT.

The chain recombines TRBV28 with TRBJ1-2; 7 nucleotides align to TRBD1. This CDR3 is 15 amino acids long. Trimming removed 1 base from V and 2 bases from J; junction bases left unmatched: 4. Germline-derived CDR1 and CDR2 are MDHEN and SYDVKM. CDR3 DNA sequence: TGTGCCAGCAGTTTATTAGACAGGGTGAACTATGGCTACACCTTC. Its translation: CASSLLDRVNYGYTF.